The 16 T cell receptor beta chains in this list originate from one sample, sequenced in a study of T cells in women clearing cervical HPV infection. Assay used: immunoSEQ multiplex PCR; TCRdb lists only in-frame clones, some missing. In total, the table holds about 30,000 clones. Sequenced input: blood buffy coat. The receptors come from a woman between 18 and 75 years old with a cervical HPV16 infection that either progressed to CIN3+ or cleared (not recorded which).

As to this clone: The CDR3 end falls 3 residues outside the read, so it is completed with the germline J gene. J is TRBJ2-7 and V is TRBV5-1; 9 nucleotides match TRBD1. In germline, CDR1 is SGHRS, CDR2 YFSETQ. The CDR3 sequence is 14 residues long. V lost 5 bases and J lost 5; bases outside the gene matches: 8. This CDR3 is CASSSDRGDHEQYF. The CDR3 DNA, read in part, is TGCGCCAGCAGTTCTGACAGGGGGGACCACGAG.

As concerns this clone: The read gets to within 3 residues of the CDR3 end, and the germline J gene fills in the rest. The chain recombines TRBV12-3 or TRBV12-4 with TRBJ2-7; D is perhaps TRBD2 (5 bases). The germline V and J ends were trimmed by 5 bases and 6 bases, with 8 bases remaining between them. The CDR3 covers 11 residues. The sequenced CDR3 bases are TGTGCCAGCAGTAAGCGGTCCGAG. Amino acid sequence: CASSKRSE. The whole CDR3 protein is CASSKRSEQYF.

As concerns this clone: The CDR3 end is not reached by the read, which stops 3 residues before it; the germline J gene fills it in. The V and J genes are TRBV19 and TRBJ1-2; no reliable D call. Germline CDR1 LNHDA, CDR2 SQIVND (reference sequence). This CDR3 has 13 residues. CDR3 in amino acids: CASSRTTAYDYTF. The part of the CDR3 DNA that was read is TGTGCCAGTAGCCGCACTACCGCCTACGAC.

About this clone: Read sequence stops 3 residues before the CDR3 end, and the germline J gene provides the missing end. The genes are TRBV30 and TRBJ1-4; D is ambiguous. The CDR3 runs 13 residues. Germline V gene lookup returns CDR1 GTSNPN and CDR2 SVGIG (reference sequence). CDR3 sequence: CAWSVRWASPLFF. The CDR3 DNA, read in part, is TGTGCCTGGAGTGTAAGGTGGGCCTCACCA.

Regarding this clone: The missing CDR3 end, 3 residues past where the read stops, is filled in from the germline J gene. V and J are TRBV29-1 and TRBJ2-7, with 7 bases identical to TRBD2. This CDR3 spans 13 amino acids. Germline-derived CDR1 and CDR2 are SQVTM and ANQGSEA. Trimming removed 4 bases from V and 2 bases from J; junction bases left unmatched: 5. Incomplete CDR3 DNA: TGCAGCGTTGTAGCTAGCGGTACCTACGAG. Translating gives CSVVASGTYE. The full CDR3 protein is CSVVASGTYEQYF.

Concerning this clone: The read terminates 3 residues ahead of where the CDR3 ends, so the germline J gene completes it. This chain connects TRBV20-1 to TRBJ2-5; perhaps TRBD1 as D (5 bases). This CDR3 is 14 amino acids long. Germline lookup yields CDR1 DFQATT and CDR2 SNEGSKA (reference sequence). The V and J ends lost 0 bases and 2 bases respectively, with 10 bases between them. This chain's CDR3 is CSARDLTGQETQYF. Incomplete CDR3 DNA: TGCAGTGCTAGAGATTTAACAGGACAAGAGACC.

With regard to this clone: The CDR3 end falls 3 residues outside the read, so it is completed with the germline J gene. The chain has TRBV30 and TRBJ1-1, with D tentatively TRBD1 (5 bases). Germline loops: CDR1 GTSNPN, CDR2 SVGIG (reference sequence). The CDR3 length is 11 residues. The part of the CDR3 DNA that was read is TGTGCCTGGAATAGGGGTAACGGG. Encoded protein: CAWNRGNG. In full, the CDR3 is CAWNRGNGAFF. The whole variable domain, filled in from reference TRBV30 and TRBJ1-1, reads SQTIHQWPATLVQPVGSPLSLECTVEGTSNPNLYWYRQAAGRGLQLLFYSVGIGQISSEVPQNLSASRPQDRQFILSSKKLLLSDSGFYLCAWNRGNGAFFGQGTRLTVV.

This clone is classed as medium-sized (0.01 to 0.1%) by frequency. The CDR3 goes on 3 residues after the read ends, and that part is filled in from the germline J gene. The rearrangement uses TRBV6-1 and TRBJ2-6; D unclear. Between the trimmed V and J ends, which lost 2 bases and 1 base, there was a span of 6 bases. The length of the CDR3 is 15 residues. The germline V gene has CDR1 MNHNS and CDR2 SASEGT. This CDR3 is CASSEQESGANVLTF. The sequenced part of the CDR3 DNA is TGTGCCAGCAGTGAACAGGAATCTGGGGCCAACGTC.

The sequenced CDR3 bases are TGTGCCAGCACCGGACTAGCGGGAGTTACAGATACG. This encodes CASTGLAGVTDT. The entire CDR3 protein is CASTGLAGVTDTQYF. The chain is built from TRBV7-2 and TRBJ2-3; 13 positions match TRBD2. The CDR3 end lies 3 residues beyond the end of the read and is filled in from the germline J gene. V shed 7 bases and J 3 bases; nucleotides not matched to a gene: 4. The CDR3 contains 15 residues. Germline-derived CDR1 and CDR2 are SGHTA and FQGNSA. The variable domain in full, with the rest retrieved from reference TRBV7-2 and TRBJ2-3, is GAGVSQSPSNKVTEKGKDVELRCDPISGHTALYWYRQSLGQGLEFLIYFQGNSAPDKSGLPSDRFSAERTGGSVSTLTIQRTQQEDSAVYLCASTGLAGVTDTQYFGPGTRLTVL.

CDR3 protein: CSVTRTGTGSTNTEAFF. CDR3 bases read: TGCAGCGTTACGAGGACCGGGACAGGGAGCACGAACACTGAA. V usage is TRBV29-1 and J usage is TRBJ1-1, with 9 bases that match TRBD1. The DNA ends 3 residues before the CDR3 does, and the rest of the CDR3 is filled in from the germline J gene. There are 17 residues in the CDR3. The germline gives CDR1 SQVTM, CDR2 ANQGSEA. With V trimmed by 5 bases and J by 1 base, 14 bases remained unmatched.

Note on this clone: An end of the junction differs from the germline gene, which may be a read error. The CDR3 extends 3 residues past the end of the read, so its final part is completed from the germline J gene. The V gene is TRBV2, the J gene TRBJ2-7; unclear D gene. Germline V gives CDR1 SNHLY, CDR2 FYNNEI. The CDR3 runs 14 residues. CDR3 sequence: CASSEGPNYYEQYF. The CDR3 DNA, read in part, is TGTGCCAGCAGCGAAGGACCGAACTACTACGAG. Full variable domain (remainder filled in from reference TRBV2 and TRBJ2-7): EPEVTQTPSHQVTQMGQEVILRCVPISNHLYFYWYRQILGQKVEFLVSFYNNEISEKSEIFDDQFSVERPDGSNFTLKIRSTKLEDSAMYFCASSEGPNYYEQYFGPGTRLTVT.

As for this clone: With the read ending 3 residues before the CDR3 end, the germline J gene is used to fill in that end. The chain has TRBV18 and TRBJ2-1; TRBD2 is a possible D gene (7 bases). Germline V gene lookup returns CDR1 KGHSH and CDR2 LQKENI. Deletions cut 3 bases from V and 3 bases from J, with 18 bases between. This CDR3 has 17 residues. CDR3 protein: CASSPPSGGAYYNEQFF. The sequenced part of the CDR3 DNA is TGTGCCAGCTCACCCCCGTCGGGGGGCGCATACTACAATGAG. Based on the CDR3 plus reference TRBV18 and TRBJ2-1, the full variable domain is NAGVMQNPRHLVRRRGQEARLRCSPMKGHSHVYWYRQLPEEGLKFMVYLQKENIIDESGMPKERFSAEFPKEGPSILRIQQVVRGDSAAYFCASSPPSGGAYYNEQFFGPGTRLTVL.

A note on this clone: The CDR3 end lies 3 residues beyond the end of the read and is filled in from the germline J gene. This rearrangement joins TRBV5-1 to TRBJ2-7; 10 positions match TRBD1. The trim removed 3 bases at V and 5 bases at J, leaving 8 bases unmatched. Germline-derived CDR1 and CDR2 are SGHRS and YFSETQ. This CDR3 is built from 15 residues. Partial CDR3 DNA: TGCGCCAGCAGCTCCTACGACAGGGGGCAGGACGAG. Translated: CASSSYDRGQDE. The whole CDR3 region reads CASSSYDRGQDEQYF.

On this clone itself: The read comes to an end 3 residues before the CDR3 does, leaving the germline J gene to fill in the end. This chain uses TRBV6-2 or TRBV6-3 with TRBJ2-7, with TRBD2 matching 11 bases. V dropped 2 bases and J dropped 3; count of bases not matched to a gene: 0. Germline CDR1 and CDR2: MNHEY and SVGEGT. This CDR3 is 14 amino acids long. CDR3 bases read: TGTGCCAGCAGTTACGGGACTAGCGGCTACGAG. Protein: CASSYGTSGYE. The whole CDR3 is CASSYGTSGYEQYF.

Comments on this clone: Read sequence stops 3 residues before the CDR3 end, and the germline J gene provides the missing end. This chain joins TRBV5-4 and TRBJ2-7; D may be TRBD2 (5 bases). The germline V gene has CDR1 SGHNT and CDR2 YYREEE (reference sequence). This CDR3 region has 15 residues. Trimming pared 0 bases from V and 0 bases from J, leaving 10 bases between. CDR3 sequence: CASSLGAASSYEQYF. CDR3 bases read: TGTGCCAGCAGCTTGGGAGCGGCAAGCTCCTACGAG.

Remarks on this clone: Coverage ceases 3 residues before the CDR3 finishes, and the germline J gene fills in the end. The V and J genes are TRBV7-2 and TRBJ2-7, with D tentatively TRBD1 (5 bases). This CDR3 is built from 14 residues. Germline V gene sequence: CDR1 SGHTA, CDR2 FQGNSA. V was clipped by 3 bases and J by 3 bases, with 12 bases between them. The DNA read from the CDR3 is TGTGCCAGCAGCTTCGGCAGGGAACTCTACGAG. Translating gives CASSFGRELYE. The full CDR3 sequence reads CASSFGRELYEQYF. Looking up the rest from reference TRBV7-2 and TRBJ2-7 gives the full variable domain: GAGVSQSPSNKVTEKGKDVELRCDPISGHTALYWYRQSLGQGLEFLIYFQGNSAPDKSGLPSDRFSAERTGGSVSTLTIQRTQQEDSAVYLCASSFGRELYEQYFGPGTRLTVT.